The 29 T cell receptor beta chains listed next were all sequenced from one sample in a study of CD4 T cells in relation to SARS-CoV-2 and coronaviruses. Assay used: immunoSEQ multiplex PCR; TCRdb lists only in-frame clones, some missing. This table has about 30,000 clones, more than 65% appearing once. Their antigens are not known. Sequencing was done on a sample of memory CD4+ T cells from PBMCs, cultured in vitro. The receptors shown here come from an adult with COVID-19.

V and J are TRBV5-5 and TRBJ1-1, with 7 bases matching TRBD1. The V gene end was trimmed by 3 bases and the J gene end by 1 base; junction bases not matched to a gene: 3. This CDR3 comprises 14 residues. The germline CDR1 and CDR2 sequences are SGHKS and YYEKEE (reference sequence). The CDR3 sequence is CASSSGQENTEAFF. The CDR3 nucleotides are TGTGCCAGCAGCTCAGGACAGGAGAACACTGAAGCTTTCTTT.

This chain uses TRBV3-1 (or the pseudogene TRBV3-2) with TRBJ2-5; TRBD2 matches at 7 bases. The CDR3 totals 15 residues. The V segment lost 5 bases and the J segment 1 base; nucleotides outside the gene matches: 7. The germline V gene encodes CDR1 LGHDT and CDR2 YNNKEL (reference sequence). CDR3 nucleotide sequence: TGTGCCAGCAGCTCTGGACTAGGCATCCAAGAGACCCAGTACTTC. Translated, it gives CASSSGLGIQETQYF.

The chain links TRBV11-2 to TRBJ1-1; D possibly corresponds to TRBD1 (6 bases). CDR3 length: 16 residues. Between the trimmed V and J ends, which lost 2 bases and 5 bases, there was a span of 18 bases. Germline CDR1 is SGHAT and CDR2 is FQNNGV. CDR3: CASSLPLGRGATEAFF. Here the CDR3 DNA reads TGTGCCAGCAGCTTACCCCTGGGCAGGGGAGCAACTGAAGCTTTCTTT.

This clone was seen a single time. V is TRBV7-9 and J is TRBJ1-2, with D perhaps matching TRBD1 (6 bases). CDR3 size: 14 residues. The germline gives CDR1 SEHNR, CDR2 FQNEAQ (reference sequence). V shed 5 bases and J shed 6 bases, with 16 bases lying between them. The DNA of the CDR3 is TGTGCCAGCAGCCGATCGGGGGGGGCGGATGGCTACACCTTC. Translation gives CASSRSGGADGYTF.

The CDR3 spells CASSQAVAGNYGYTF. As DNA, the CDR3 is TGTGCCAGCAGCCAAGCGGTCGCAGGAAACTATGGCTACACCTTC. This chain links TRBV3-1 (or the pseudogene TRBV3-2) with TRBJ1-2, with D uncertain. Trimming pared 1 base from V and 2 bases from J, leaving 11 bases between. The CDR3 has 15 residues. CDR1 is LGHDT, CDR2 YNNKEL, per germline (reference sequence).

The CDR3 loop is CASSLYARARETQYF. The CDR3 bases are TGTGCCAGCAGTTTATATGCTAGGGCGCGGGAGACCCAGTACTTC. The genes are TRBV28 and TRBJ2-5; D gene ambiguous. Trimming shortened V by 1 base and J by 5 bases, and 14 bases separated the two germline ends. The V gene's germline CDR1 is MDHEN and CDR2 SYDVKM. The CDR3 has 15 amino acids.

This chain joins TRBV6-6 and TRBJ1-1; D remains ambiguous. V lost 5 bases and J lost 11, with 12 bases in between. The CDR3 covers 11 residues. CDR1 is MNHNY and CDR2 is SVGAGI in the germline V gene (reference sequence). CDR3 sequence: CASSEGGEAFF. DNA of the CDR3: TGTGCCAGCAGTGAGGGTGGGGAGGCTTTCTTT.

The rearrangement joins TRBV28 to TRBJ1-4, with TRBD1 as a possible D gene (5 bases). Per the germline V gene, CDR1 is MDHEN and CDR2 is SYDVKM. The ends were cut back, 7 bases at V and 11 bases at J, with 17 bases in the middle. This CDR3 spans 13 amino acids. The CDR3 loop reads CASNADGWGKLFF. CDR3 sequence (DNA): TGTGCCAGCAATGCCGACGGGTGGGGGAAACTGTTTTTT.

In this sample, this clone turned up a few times. J is TRBJ1-1 and V is TRBV28; D remains ambiguous. Trimming removed 6 bases from V and 1 base from J, with 6 bases in between. The CDR3 is made up of 12 amino acids. CDR1 is MDHEN, CDR2 SYDVKM, per germline. CDR3 sequence reads: CASRDQNTEAFF. CDR3 DNA sequence: TGTGCCAGCAGGGATCAGAACACTGAAGCTTTCTTT.

This clone occurred a few times. This rearrangement joins TRBV19 to TRBJ1-6; 8 positions match TRBD1. From germline, CDR1 is LNHDA and CDR2 SQIVND (reference sequence). The CDR3 length is 13 residues. The junction had 2 bases not matched to a gene; V was cut back by 5 bases and J by 8 bases. The CDR3 region has the DNA TGTGCCAGTAGTGGACAGGGCGATTCACCCCTCCACTTT. Encoded protein: CASSGQGDSPLHF. The whole variable domain, remainder taken from reference TRBV19 and TRBJ1-6, is DGGITQSPKYLFRKEGQNVTLSCEQNLNHDAMYWYRQDPGQGLRLIYYSQIVNDFQKGDIAEGYSVSREKKESFPLTVTSAQKNPTAFYLCASSGQGDSPLHFGNGTRLTVT.

The chain carries TRBV7-2 and TRBJ2-3, with 7 bases fitting TRBD2. V was clipped by 4 bases and J by 3 bases; unmatched bases: 4. The germline V gene has CDR1 SGHTA and CDR2 FQGNSA. CDR3 size: 14 residues. This CDR3 is CASSSSSGTDTQYF. CDR3 DNA sequence: TGTGCCAGCAGCTCGTCTAGCGGTACAGATACGCAGTATTTT.

V gene TRBV5-4 combines with J gene TRBJ2-3; TRBD2 matches at 7 bases. The CDR3 consists of 14 residues. Germline trimming cut 4 bases from V and 2 bases from J; bases unmatched to any gene: 4. CDR1 is SGHNT and CDR2 is YYREEE in the germline V gene (reference sequence). The CDR3 protein is CASSKTSSTDTQYF. CDR3 nucleotide sequence: TGTGCCAGCAGCAAGACTAGCTCCACAGATACGCAGTATTTT.

The chain employs TRBV4-2 and TRBJ2-7; 10 bases line up with TRBD2. V dropped 0 bases and J dropped 1; count of bases not matched to a gene: 12. This CDR3 contains 19 residues. Per germline, CDR1 LGHNA and CDR2 YNFKEQ. CDR3 in amino acids: CASSQDFVSGRPPSYEQYF. The CDR3 bases are TGTGCCAGCAGCCAAGATTTTGTTAGCGGGAGGCCCCCGTCCTACGAGCAGTACTTC.

This chain uses TRBV27 with TRBJ1-6; D unclear. Germline values: CDR1 MNHEY, CDR2 SMNVEV (reference sequence). V was trimmed by 3 bases and J by 10 bases, leaving 10 bases between them. The CDR3 has 13 residues. CDR3 sequence (DNA): TGTGCCAGCAGTTTTGATCGGGGATCACCCCTCCACTTT. Its translation: CASSFDRGSPLHF.

The table lists this clone with a count of one. V usage is TRBV9 and J usage is TRBJ2-1; no clear D. CDR3 length: 16 amino acids. The germline V gene has CDR1 SGDLS and CDR2 YYNGEE. V lost 2 bases and J 0 bases, leaving 12 bases between the germline ends. The CDR3 coding sequence is TGTGCCAGCAGCGTGTTCGGTATGAGCTCCTACAATGAGCAGTTCTTC. It codes for CASSVFGMSSYNEQFF.

This clone was seen only a few times. The V and J genes are TRBV5-4 and TRBJ2-7, with D maybe TRBD1 (6 bases). CDR1 is SGHNT, CDR2 YYREEE, per germline (reference sequence). This CDR3 has 15 amino acids. Trimming took 4 bases from V and 0 from J, leaving 14 bases between them. The CDR3 DNA reads TGTGCCAGCAGCACCGGGACATTGAGCTCCTACGAGCAGTACTTC. Translating it yields CASSTGTLSSYEQYF.

This chain links TRBV4-2 with TRBJ1-1; D call uncertain. Looked up from germline, CDR1 is LGHNA and CDR2 is YNFKEQ. V lost 4 bases and J 3 bases, leaving 6 bases between the germline ends. CDR3 length: 12 amino acids. The CDR3 sequence is CASSPGYTEAFF. CDR3 nucleotides: TGTGCCAGCAGCCCCGGGTACACTGAAGCTTTCTTT.

This sequence joins TRBV6-5 and TRBJ1-1; D is uncertain. Germline-derived CDR1 and CDR2 are MNHEY and SVGAGI. CDR3 size: 16 residues. The V end was cut by 2 bases, the J end by 5 bases, with 18 bases between. The CDR3 bases are TGTGCCAGCAGTTACGCGAGGGTTCTGGGAGTAACTGAAGCTTTCTTT. Residues: CASSYARVLGVTEAFF.

A single count supports this clone. CDR3 in amino acids: CASGGDRGEDTQYF. The CDR3 DNA sequence: TGTGCCTCCGGGGGGGACAGGGGTGAGGATACGCAGTATTTT. The chain recombines TRBV9 with TRBJ2-3; 10 bases are shared with TRBD1. With 10 bases clipped from V and 6 bases from J, the junction kept 11 bases outside the gene matches. The CDR3 has 14 amino acids. Germline V gene sequence: CDR1 SGDLS, CDR2 YYNGEE.

The chain uses TRBV7-9 and TRBJ2-7; 14 bases line up with TRBD2. This CDR3 spans 19 amino acids. V dropped 5 bases and J dropped 4; count of bases not matched to a gene: 16. The germline gives CDR1 SEHNR, CDR2 FQNEAQ (reference sequence). In DNA form, the CDR3 reads TGTGCCAGCAGCAAACCGATGGGACTAGCGGGAGACCTAAGGTACGAGCAGTACTTC. This translates into CASSKPMGLAGDLRYEQYF.

V is TRBV6-6 and J is TRBJ1-1; 7 positions match TRBD1. Germline CDR1 and CDR2: MNHNY and SVGAGI (reference sequence). CDR3 length equals 15 residues. V trimming: 6 bases; J trimming: 4 bases; junction bases outside the gene matches: 11. The CDR3 spells CASSRQTGKGTEAFF. The DNA for the CDR3 is TGTGCCAGCAGCCGCCAGACAGGGAAGGGCACTGAAGCTTTCTTT.

The rearrangement uses TRBV5-1 and TRBJ2-3, with 7 bases matching TRBD1. V lost 0 bases to trimming and J lost 0 bases; unmatched junction nucleotides: 4. This CDR3 has 16 residues. CDR1 and CDR2 from the germline V gene are SGHRS and YFSETQ. The CDR3 here is CASSLGQGTSTDTQYF. CDR3 nucleotides: TGCGCCAGCAGCTTGGGACAGGGAACTAGCACAGATACGCAGTATTTT.

The chain links TRBV7-9 to TRBJ2-3; 8 bases line up with TRBD2. The length of the CDR3 is 18 residues. With 1 base clipped from V and 6 bases from J, the junction kept 15 bases outside the gene matches. CDR1 and CDR2 (germline): SEHNR, FQNEAQ (reference sequence). The CDR3, as DNA: TGTGCCAGCAGCTTAGATCTCGCCGGGAGGGCCCCCGGGGATACGCAGTATTTT. Amino acid sequence: CASSLDLAGRAPGDTQYF.

This clone was observed a handful of times. The gene calls are TRBV4-2 and TRBJ2-5; maybe TRBD2 (6 bases). The CDR3 spans 14 residues. Germline V CDR1 and CDR2: LGHNA, YNFKEQ. V gave up 1 base and J gave up 5 bases, with 11 bases separating them. DNA of the CDR3: TGTGCCAGCAGCCAAGGGTCCGGAGGGGAGACCCAGTACTTC. This gives the protein CASSQGSGGETQYF.

This chain joins TRBV10-1 and TRBJ2-3; the match to TRBD2 covers 10 bases. After removal of 8 bases from V and 0 bases from J, the junction contained 11 bases not matched to a gene. Germline lookup yields CDR1 WNHNN and CDR2 SYGVQD (reference sequence). The CDR3 contains 17 residues. This CDR3 is CASLGLAASASTDTQYF. The CDR3 DNA reads as TGCGCCAGCCTCGGACTAGCGGCTAGTGCTAGCACAGATACGCAGTATTTT.

The chain is built from TRBV12-3 or TRBV12-4 and TRBJ2-3, with D unresolved. The CDR3 runs 13 residues. The V and J ends lost 4 bases and 0 bases respectively, with 5 bases between them. The DNA for the CDR3 is TGTGCCAGCAGTTCTCAAAGCACAGATACGCAGTATTTT. Its protein product is CASSSQSTDTQYF.

There are a few counts of this clone. This chain joins TRBV7-9 and TRBJ2-7; 14 bases agree with TRBD2. The CDR3 totals 16 residues. With 4 bases clipped from V and 1 base from J, the junction kept 3 bases outside the gene matches. Germline V gene data show CDR1 as SEHNR and CDR2 as FQNEAQ (reference sequence). CDR3 sequence: CASSSGLAGGSYEQYF. CDR3 coding DNA: TGTGCCAGCAGCTCTGGACTAGCGGGAGGATCCTACGAGCAGTACTTC. Full variable domain (missing parts from reference TRBV7-9 and TRBJ2-7): DTGVSQNPRHKITKRGQNVTFRCDPISEHNRLYWYRQTLGQGPEFLTYFQNEAQLEKSRLLSDRFSAERPKGSFSTLEIQRTEQGDSAMYLCASSSGLAGGSYEQYFGPGTRLTVT.

The chain employs TRBV28 and TRBJ2-7; the D is unclear. The V end was cut by 6 bases, the J end by 3 bases, with 3 bases between. The CDR3 totals 10 residues. Per germline, CDR1 MDHEN and CDR2 SYDVKM. CDR3 bases: TGTGCCAGCAGGGACTACGAGCAGTACTTC. Its protein product is CASRDYEQYF.

The V gene is TRBV28, the J gene TRBJ2-1, with 10 bases aligning to TRBD2. The ends lost 6 bases at V and 8 bases at J; junction bases unmatched: 10. Looked up from germline, CDR1 is MDHEN and CDR2 is SYDVKM. CDR3 size: 15 residues. CDR3: CASRVASGSIDEQFF. The CDR3 region has the DNA TGTGCCAGCAGAGTCGCTAGCGGGAGCATCGATGAGCAGTTCTTC. The full variable domain, completed using reference TRBV28 and TRBJ2-1, is DVKVTQSSRYLVKRTGEKVFLECVQDMDHENMFWYRQDPGLGLRLIYFSYDVKMKEKGDIPEGYSVSREKKERFSLILESASTNQTSMYLCASRVASGSIDEQFFGPGTRLTVL.